The rows below give T cell receptor beta chains drawn from one sample of a study of molecular identifiers for immune sequencing clone quantification. TCRdb called the PCR reads again in MiXCR, with one record for every CDR3 protein. The sample lists about 640,000 distinct CDR3 sequences, about 20% occurring once. The specimen sequenced was naive CD8+ T cells from blood, with Jurkat cell RNA spiked in. The receptor source for this set is a human donor in good health. Some libraries in this study had Jurkat cell RNA spiked in. Each CDR3 is given with its conserved first and last residue. The order of the fields is V gene, clone size, D gene, J gene, CDR3 protein, CDR3 DNA. A D gene is named only where the DNA matches it firmly. Clone size is not always given. Where it is, it says once, few, many or a class for expanded clones.

TRBV12-3/TRBV12-4	once	TRBD2	TRBJ2-3	CASNLSGGGADTQYF	TGTGCCAGCAATTTGAGCGGGGGGGGGGCAGATACGCAGTATTTT
TRBV27	-	-	TRBJ2-2	CASSFEFTGELFF	TGTGCCAGCAGTTTTGAGTTTACCGGGGAGCTGTTTTTT
TRBV6-6	-	TRBD1	TRBJ1-4	CASSYTGDNSWENEKLFF	TGTGCCAGCAGTTACACAGGGGACAATTCCTGGGAGAATGAAAAACTGTTTTTT
TRBV6-2/TRBV6-3	many	-	TRBJ1-5	CASSYSGNSNQPQHF	TGTGCCAGCAGTTACTCGGGGAATAGCAATCAGCCCCAGCATTTT
TRBV19	many	-	TRBJ2-3	CASAQGSTDTQYF	TGTGCCAGTGCCCAGGGTTCCACAGATACGCAGTATTTT
TRBV3-1	-	-	TRBJ1-5	CASSQSMMEGHQPQHF	TGTGCCAGCAGCCAAAGCATGATGGAGGGTCATCAGCCCCAGCATTTT
TRBV27	many	TRBD2	TRBJ2-3	CASSLLTSSYTDTQYF	TGTGCCAGCAGTTTATTGACTAGCAGTTACACAGATACGCAGTATTTT
TRBV4-1	many	-	TRBJ1-1	CASSQDRGARTEAFF	TGCGCCAGCAGCCAAGATCGGGGTGCTCGTACTGAAGCTTTCTTT
TRBV6-5	many	TRBD1	TRBJ2-3	CASRSGPGQGTDTQYF	TGTGCCAGCAGGTCTGGTCCGGGACAGGGAACTGATACGCAGTATTTT
TRBV6-5	many	TRBD2	TRBJ2-1	CASSENPGLAYNEQFF	TGTGCCAGCAGTGAGAATCCGGGACTAGCCTACAATGAGCAGTTCTTC
TRBV4-1	-	TRBD2	TRBJ2-5	CASSQSSGGLAQYF	TGCGCCAGCAGCCAAAGCAGCGGGGGGCTGGCCCAGTACTTC
TRBV7-3	few	-	TRBJ2-5	CASSPHGGQRETQYF	TGTGCCAGCAGCCCGCATGGGGGACAACGTGAGACCCAGTACTTC
TRBV15	many	-	TRBJ2-3	CATSRGGTSTDTQYF	TGTGCCACCAGCAGAGGCGGAACTAGCACAGATACGCAGTATTTT
TRBV9	-	-	TRBJ2-3	CASSASDTSTDTQYF	TGTGCCAGCAGCGCTAGCGATACTAGCACAGATACGCAGTATTTT
TRBV7-8	-	TRBD1	TRBJ1-5	CASSHPPGQGGMWQPQHF	TGTGCCAGCAGCCATCCCCCGGGACAGGGAGGGATGTGGCAGCCCCAGCATTTT
TRBV7-9	many	-	TRBJ2-5	CASSLNQGQVAQETQYF	TGTGCCAGCAGCTTAAACCAGGGCCAGGTGGCCCAAGAGACCCAGTACTTC
TRBV6-5	many	TRBD1	TRBJ1-4	CASSYSSGTAEREKLFF	TGTGCCAGCAGTTACTCATCCGGGACAGCTGAACGGGAAAAACTGTTTTTT
TRBV20-1	many	TRBD1	TRBJ2-3	CSATGGVRVSTDTQYF	TGCAGTGCTACAGGGGGAGTGCGGGTTAGCACAGATACGCAGTATTTT
TRBV15	many	TRBD2	TRBJ2-3	CATSRDGTSGRPDTQYF	TGTGCCACCAGCAGGGACGGGACTAGCGGGAGACCAGATACGCAGTATTTT
TRBV7-9	many	-	TRBJ2-4	CASSNRDLAKNIQYF	TGTGCCAGCAGCAACCGGGACCTAGCCAAAAACATTCAGTACTTC
TRBV7-6	few	TRBD1	TRBJ1-5	CASSPWTGSNQPQHF	TGTGCCAGCAGCCCTTGGACAGGTAGCAATCAGCCCCAGCATTTT
TRBV28	many	TRBD2	TRBJ2-6	CASSLSEGGSPGANVLTF	TGTGCCAGCAGTTTATCGGAGGGAGGGTCCCCTGGGGCCAACGTCCTGACTTTC
TRBV27	-	-	TRBJ2-2	CASSFVSTGELFF	TGTGCCAGCAGTTTTGTGAGCACCGGGGAGCTGTTTTTT
TRBV29-1	many	-	TRBJ2-2	CSVVGGTGELFF	TGCAGCGTTGTAGGGGGCACCGGGGAGCTGTTTTTT
TRBV19	-	-	TRBJ2-3	CVSSPYYTGENTQYF	TGTGTCAGTAGCCCCTACTATACGGGGGAAAATACGCAGTATTTT
TRBV6-6	many	-	TRBJ1-4	CASSYASRVFF	TGTGCCAGCAGTTACGCCAGTCGGGTGTTTTTT
TRBV6-5	many	TRBD1	TRBJ2-5	CASSGSGQIETQYF	TGTGCCAGCAGTGGGTCGGGACAGATAGAGACCCAGTACTTC
TRBV6-5	many	-	TRBJ2-2	CASTDWPMNTGELFF	TGTGCCAGCACCGACTGGCCGATGAACACCGGGGAGCTGTTTTTT
TRBV13	many	-	TRBJ1-1	CASSSHRRGGMNTEAFF	TGTGCCAGCAGCTCCCATAGGAGGGGCGGAATGAACACTGAAGCTTTCTTT
TRBV27	many	-	TRBJ2-1	CASSQLPGAYNEQFF	TGTGCCAGCAGTCAGTTACCGGGAGCCTACAATGAGCAGTTCTTC
TRBV19	-	-	TRBJ2-1	CATTTAGFNEQFF	TGTGCCACCACGACAGCGGGTTTCAATGAGCAGTTCTTC
TRBV5-6	-	-	TRBJ2-7	CASSGEAGLNYEQYF	TGTGCCAGCAGCGGCGAGGCAGGATTAAACTACGAGCAGTACTTC
TRBV20-1	many	-	TRBJ1-4	CSARDSGVGSSNEKLFF	TGCAGTGCTAGAGATTCAGGCGTAGGGTCGTCTAATGAAAAACTGTTTTTT
TRBV5-6	-	-	TRBJ2-1	CASSFPGFNEQFF	TGTGCCAGCAGCTTTCCAGGGTTCAATGAGCAGTTCTTC
TRBV19	-	-	TRBJ1-2	CASSIGTGNYGYTF	TGTGCCAGTAGTATTGGTACGGGAAACTATGGCTACACCTTC